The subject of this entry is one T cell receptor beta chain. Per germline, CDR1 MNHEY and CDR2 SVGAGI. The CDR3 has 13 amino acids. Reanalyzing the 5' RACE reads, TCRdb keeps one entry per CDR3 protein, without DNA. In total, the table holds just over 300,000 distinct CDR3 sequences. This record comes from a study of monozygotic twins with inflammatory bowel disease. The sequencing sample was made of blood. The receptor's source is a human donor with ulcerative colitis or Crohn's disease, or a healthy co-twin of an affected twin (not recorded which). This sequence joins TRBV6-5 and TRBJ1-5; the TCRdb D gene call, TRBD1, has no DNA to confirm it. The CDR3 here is CASIQGYNQPQHF.